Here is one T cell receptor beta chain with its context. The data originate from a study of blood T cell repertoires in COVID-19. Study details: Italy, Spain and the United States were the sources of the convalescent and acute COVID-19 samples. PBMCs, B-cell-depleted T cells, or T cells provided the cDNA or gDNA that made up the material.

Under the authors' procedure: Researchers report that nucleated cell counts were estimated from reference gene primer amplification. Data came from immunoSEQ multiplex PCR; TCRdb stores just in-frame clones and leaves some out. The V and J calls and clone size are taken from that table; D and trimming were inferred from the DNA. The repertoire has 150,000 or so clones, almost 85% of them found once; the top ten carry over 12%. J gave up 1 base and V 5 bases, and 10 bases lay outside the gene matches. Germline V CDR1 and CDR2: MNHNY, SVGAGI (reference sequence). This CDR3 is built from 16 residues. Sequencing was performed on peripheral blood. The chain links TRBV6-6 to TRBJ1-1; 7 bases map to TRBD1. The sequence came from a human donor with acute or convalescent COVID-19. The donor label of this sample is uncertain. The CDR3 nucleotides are TGTGCCAGCAGTCCTGGACAGGTCCTTAAGAACACTGAAGCTTTCTTT. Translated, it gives CASSPGQVLKNTEAFF.